A single sample is the source of the 5 T cell receptor beta chains below, sequenced in a study of cytomegalovirus exposure and HLA in healthy donors. Primers included in the PCR were 60 Vbeta and 13 Jbeta primers. Generated by immunoSEQ multiplex PCR, the TCRdb table keeps only in-frame clones and is missing some. Found here are roughly 100,000 clones, roughly an eighth of them singletons; the top ten hold about 16%. The sample was PBMCs. Source of these receptors: a man aged 35 to 55 in good health and CMV-seropositive.

This clone was counted between two and nine times. V is TRBV6-6 and J is TRBJ1-2; tentatively, D is TRBD1 (5 bases). Trimming shortened V by 11 bases and J by 4 bases, and 17 bases separated the two germline ends. CDR3 length equals 13 residues. Germline CDR1 MNHNY, CDR2 SVGAGI (reference sequence). The CDR3 nucleotides are TGTGCCGGGCGGGGGGGAATGAGCTATGGCTACACCTTC. Encoded protein: CAGRGGMSYGYTF.

CDR3: CSVGTGDQPQHF. CDR3 nucleotide sequence: TGCAGCGTTGGTACAGGGGATCAGCCCCAGCATTTT. V and J are TRBV29-1 and TRBJ1-5; 7 nucleotides align to TRBD1. This CDR3 contains 12 residues. J lost 5 bases, V lost 4 bases, and 2 bases had no gene match. From germline, CDR1 is SQVTM and CDR2 ANQGSEA.

A few counts support this clone. The CDR3 loop reads CASRGQELEYNEQFF. The CDR3 DNA reads TGTGCCAGCAGGGGACAGGAACTAGAGTACAATGAGCAGTTCTTC. V is TRBV2 and J is TRBJ2-1, with 8 bases matching TRBD1. J gave up 4 bases and V 6 bases, and 8 bases lay outside the gene matches. The CDR3 is 15 amino acids. Per the germline V gene, CDR1 is SNHLY and CDR2 is FYNNEI.

This clone was counted between two and nine times. The chain carries TRBV5-1 and TRBJ2-2; D not resolved. This CDR3 contains 15 residues. V was clipped by 0 bases and J by 5 bases, with 11 bases between them. CDR1 and CDR2 (germline): SGHRS, YFSETQ. This CDR3 reads CASSLAGQRTGELFF. DNA of the CDR3: TGCGCCAGCAGCTTGGCCGGTCAGAGGACCGGGGAGCTGTTTTTT.

There are a few counts of this clone. V gene TRBV6-5 combines with J gene TRBJ2-1, with a weak D call TRBD2 (6 bases). This CDR3 spans 15 amino acids. V lost 6 bases and J 2 bases, leaving 14 bases between the germline ends. Per germline, CDR1 MNHEY and CDR2 SVGAGI. CDR3 in DNA: TGTGCCAGCAGCCTCCATTGGGGGGCCTACAATGAGCAGTTCTTC. Its protein product is CASSLHWGAYNEQFF.